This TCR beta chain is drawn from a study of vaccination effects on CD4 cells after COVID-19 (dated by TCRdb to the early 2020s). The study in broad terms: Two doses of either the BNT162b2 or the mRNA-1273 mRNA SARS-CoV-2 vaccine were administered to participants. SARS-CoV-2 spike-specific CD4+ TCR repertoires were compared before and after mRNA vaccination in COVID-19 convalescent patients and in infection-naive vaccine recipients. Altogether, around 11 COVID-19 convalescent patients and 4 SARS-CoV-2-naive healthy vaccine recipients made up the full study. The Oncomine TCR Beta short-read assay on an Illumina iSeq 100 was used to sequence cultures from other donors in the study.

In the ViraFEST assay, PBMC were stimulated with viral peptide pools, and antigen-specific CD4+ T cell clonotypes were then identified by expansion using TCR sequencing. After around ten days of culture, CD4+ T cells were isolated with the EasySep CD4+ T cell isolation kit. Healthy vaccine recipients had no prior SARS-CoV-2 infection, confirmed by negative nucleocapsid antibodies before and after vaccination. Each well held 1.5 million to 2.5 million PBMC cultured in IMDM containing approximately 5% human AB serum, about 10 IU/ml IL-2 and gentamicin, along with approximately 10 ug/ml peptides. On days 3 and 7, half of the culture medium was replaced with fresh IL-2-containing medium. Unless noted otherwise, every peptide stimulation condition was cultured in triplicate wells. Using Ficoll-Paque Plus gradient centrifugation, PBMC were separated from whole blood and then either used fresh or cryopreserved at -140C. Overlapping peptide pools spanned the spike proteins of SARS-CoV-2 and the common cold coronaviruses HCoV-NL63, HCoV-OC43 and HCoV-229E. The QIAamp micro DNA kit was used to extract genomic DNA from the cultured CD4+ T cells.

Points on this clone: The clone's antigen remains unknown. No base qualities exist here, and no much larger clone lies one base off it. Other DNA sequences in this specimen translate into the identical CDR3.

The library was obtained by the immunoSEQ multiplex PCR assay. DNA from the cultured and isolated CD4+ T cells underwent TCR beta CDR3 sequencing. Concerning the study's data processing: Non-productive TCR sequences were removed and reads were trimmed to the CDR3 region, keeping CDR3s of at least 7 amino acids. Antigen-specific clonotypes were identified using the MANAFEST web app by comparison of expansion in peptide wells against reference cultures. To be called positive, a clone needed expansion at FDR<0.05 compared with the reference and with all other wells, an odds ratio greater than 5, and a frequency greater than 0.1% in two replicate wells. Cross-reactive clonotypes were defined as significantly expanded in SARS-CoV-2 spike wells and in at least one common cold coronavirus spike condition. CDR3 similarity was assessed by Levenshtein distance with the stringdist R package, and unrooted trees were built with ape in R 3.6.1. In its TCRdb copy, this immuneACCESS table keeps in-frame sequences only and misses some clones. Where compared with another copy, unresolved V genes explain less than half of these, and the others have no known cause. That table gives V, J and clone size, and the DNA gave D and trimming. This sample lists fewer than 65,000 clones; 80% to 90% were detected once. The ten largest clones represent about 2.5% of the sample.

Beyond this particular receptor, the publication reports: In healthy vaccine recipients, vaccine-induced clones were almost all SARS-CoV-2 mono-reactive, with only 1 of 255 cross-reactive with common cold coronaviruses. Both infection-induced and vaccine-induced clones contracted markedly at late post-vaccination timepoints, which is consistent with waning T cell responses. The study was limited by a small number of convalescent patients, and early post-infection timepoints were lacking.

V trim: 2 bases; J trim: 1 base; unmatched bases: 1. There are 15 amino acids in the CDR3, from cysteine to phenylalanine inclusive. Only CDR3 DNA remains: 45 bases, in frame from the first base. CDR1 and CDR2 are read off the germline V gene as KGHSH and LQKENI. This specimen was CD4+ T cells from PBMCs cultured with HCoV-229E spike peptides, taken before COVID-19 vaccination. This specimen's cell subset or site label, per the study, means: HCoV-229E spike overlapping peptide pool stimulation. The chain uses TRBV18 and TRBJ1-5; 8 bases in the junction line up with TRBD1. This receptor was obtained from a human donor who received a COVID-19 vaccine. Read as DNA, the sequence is TGTGCCAGCTCACCAAGGACAGGGAGCAATCAGCCCCAGCATTTT. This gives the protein CASSPRTGSNQPQHF. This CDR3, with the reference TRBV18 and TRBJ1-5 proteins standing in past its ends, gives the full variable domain NAGVMQNPRHLVRRRGQEARLRCSPMKGHSHVYWYRQLPEEGLKFMVYLQKENIIDESGMPKERFSAEFPKEGPSILRIQQVVRGDSAAYFCASSPRTGSNQPQHFGDGTRLSIL.